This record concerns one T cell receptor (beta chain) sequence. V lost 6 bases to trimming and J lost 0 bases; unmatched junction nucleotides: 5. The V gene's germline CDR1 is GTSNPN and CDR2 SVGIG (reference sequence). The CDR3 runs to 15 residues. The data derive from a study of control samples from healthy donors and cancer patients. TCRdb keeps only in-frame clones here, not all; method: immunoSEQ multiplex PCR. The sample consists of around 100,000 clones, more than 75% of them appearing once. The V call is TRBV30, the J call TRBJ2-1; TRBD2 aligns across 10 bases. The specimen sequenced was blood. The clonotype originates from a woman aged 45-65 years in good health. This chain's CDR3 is CACWTSGGSYNEQFF. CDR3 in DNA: TGTGCCTGCTGGACTAGCGGAGGCTCCTACAATGAGCAGTTCTTC.